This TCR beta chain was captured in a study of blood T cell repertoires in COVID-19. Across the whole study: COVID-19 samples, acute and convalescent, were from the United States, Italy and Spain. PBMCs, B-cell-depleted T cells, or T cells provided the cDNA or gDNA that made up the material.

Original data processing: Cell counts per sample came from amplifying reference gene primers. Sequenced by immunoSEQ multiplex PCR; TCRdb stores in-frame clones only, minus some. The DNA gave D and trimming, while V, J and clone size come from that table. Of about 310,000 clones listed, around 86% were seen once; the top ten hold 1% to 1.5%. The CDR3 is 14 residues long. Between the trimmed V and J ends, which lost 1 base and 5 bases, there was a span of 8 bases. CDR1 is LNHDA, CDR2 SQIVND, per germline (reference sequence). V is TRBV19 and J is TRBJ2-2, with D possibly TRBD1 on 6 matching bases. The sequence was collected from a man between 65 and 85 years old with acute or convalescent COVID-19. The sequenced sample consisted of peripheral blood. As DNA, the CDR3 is TGTGCCAGTAGTATAGGCAGGGGAACCGGGGAGCTGTTTTTT. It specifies CASSIGRGTGELFF.